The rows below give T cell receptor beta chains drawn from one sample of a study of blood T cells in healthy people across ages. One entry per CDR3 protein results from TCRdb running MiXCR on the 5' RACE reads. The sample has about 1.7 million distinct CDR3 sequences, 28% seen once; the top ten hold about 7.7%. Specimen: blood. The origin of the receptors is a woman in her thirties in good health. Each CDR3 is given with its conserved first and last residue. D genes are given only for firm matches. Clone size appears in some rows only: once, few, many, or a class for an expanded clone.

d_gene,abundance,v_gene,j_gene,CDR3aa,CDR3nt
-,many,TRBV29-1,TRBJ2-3,CSVKPSTDTQYF,TGCAGCGTTAAGCCCAGCACAGATACGCAGTATTTT
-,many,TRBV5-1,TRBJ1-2,CASSSTQGDYGYTF,TGCGCCAGCAGTTCAACACAGGGCGACTATGGCTACACCTTC
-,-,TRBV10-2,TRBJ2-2,CATGVLGGTGELCF,TGCGCCACCGGGGTTTTGGGGGGCACCGGGGAGCTGTGTTTT
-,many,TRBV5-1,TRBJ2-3,CASSLRGSDTQYF,TGTGCCAGCAGCTTGCGAGGGTCAGATACGCAGTATTTT
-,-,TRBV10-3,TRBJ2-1,CAISEPDGTYNEQFF,TGTGCCATCAGTGAGCCGGATGGGACCTACAATGAGCAGTTCTTC
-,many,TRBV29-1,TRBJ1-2,CSVRTENYGYTF,TGCAGCGTCCGGACGGAAAACTATGGCTACACCTTC
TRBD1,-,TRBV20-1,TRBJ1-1,CSAPIRDRGSWDTEAFF,TGCAGTGCTCCTATCCGGGACAGGGGATCATGGGACACTGAAGCTTTCTTT
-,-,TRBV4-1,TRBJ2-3,CASSQRTGDTQYF,TGCGCCAGCAGCCAAAGGACCGGAGATACGCAGTATTTT
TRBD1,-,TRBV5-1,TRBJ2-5,CASSLTSTGETQYF,TGCGCCAGCAGCCTTACCTCGACAGGGGAGACCCAGTACTTC
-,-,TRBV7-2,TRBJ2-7,CASSLMRTASSYEQYF,TGTGCCAGCAGCTTAATGCGGACAGCGAGCTCCTACGAGCAGTACTTC
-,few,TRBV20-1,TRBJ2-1,CSASSPPIEQFF,TGCAGTGCTAGTTCCCCCCCTATTGAGCAGTTCTTC
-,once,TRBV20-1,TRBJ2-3,CSARGANGGPTDTQYF,TGCAGTGCTAGAGGGGCCAATGGAGGCCCCACAGATACGCAGTATTTT
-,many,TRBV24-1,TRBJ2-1,CATSDFPGNEQFF,TGTGCCACCAGTGATTTCCCCGGAAATGAGCAGTTCTTC
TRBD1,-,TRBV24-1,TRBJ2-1,CATSDIPGQGSNEQFF,TGTGCCACCAGTGATATCCCGGGACAGGGCTCCAATGAGCAGTTCTTC
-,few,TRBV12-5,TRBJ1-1,CASGLPLGQHTEAFF,TGTGCTAGTGGTTTGCCCTTAGGGCAACACACTGAAGCTTTCTTT
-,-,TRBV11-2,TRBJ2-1,CASSWDWGNGQFF,TGTGCCAGCAGTTGGGACTGGGGTAATGGGCAGTTCTTC
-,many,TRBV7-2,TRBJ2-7,CASRRGPTSYEQYF,TGTGCCAGCAGGCGTGGGCCTACCTCCTACGAGCAGTACTTC
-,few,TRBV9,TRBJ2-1,CASSSPRGGQEEQFF,TGTGCCAGCAGCTCACCTAGGGGGGGGCAAGAGGAGCAGTTCTTC
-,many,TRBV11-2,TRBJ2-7,CASSSRGTDYEQYF,TGTGCCAGCAGCTCGCGCGGGACAGACTACGAGCAGTACTTC
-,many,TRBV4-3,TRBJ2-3,CASSRQDTQYF,TGCGCCAGCAGCCGGCAAGATACGCAGTATTTT
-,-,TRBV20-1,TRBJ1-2,CSASGGGTVTADGYTF,TGCAGTGCTAGTGGCGGGGGGACCGTTACCGCCGACGGCTACACCTTC
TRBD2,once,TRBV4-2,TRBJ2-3,CASSQSPGRGTDTQYF,TGTGCCAGCAGCCAATCCCCGGGGCGGGGGACAGATACGCAGTATTTT
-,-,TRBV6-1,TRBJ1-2,CASSEARVGYGYTF,TGTGCCAGCAGTGAAGCTCGGGTCGGCTATGGCTACACCTTC
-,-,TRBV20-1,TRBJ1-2,CSASAAEYGYTF,TGCAGTGCTAGTGCGGCGGAATATGGCTACACCTTC
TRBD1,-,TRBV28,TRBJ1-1,CASSSTGGGLAEAFF,TGTGCCAGCAGTTCGACAGGGGGGGGTTTGGCTGAAGCTTTCTTT
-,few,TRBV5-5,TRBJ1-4,CASSIRGDPEKLFF,TGTGCCAGCAGCATCAGGGGCGATCCGGAAAAACTGTTTTTT
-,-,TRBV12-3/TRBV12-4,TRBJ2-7,CASSLVDGYEQYF,TGTGCCAGCAGTTTGGTCGATGGTTACGAGCAGTACTTC
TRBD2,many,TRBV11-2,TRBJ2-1,CASSSGGAGGLPFYNEQFF,TGTGCCAGCAGCTCAGGAGGAGCGGGGGGGCTTCCTTTCTACAATGAGCAGTTCTTC
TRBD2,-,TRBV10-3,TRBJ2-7,CAISVVAGEGEQYF,TGTGCCATCAGTGTGGTAGCGGGAGAGGGGGAGCAGTACTTC
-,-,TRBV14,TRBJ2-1,CASSQGIYSYNEQFF,TGTGCCAGCAGCCAAGGCATATACTCCTACAATGAGCAGTTCTTC
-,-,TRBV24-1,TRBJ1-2,CATSDGQCYGYTF,TGTGCCACCAGTGACGGACAGTGCTATGGCTACACCTTC
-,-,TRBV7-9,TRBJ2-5,CASSEGGFGETQYF,TGTGCCAGCAGCGAAGGGGGGTTTGGGGAGACCCAGTACTTC
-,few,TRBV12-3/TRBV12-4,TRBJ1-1,CASSAYNTEAFF,TGTGCCAGCAGCGCTTACAACACTGAAGCTTTCTTT
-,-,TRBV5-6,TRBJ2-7,CASSLDGPFRSYEQYF,TGTGCCAGCAGCTTGGACGGACCCTTTCGGTCCTACGAGCAGTACTTC
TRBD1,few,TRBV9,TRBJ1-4,CASSVGGQVWEKLFF,TGTGCCAGCAGCGTAGGAGGACAGGTGTGGGAAAAACTGTTTTTT
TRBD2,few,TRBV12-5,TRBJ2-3,CASAPSGSADTQYF,TGTGCTAGTGCCCCTAGCGGGTCCGCAGATACGCAGTATTTT
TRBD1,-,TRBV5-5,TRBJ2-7,CASSPTRVGQGLYEQYF,TGTGCCAGCAGCCCGACGAGGGTCGGACAGGGACTCTACGAGCAGTACTTC
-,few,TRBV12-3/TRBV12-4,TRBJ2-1,CASSFSGRTTNEQFF,TGTGCCAGCAGTTTCTCAGGACGTACCACCAATGAGCAGTTCTTC
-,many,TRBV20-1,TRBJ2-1,CSARVHVSYNEQFF,TGCAGTGCTAGAGTGCATGTCTCCTACAATGAGCAGTTCTTC
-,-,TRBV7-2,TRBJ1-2,CASSQFRAPNYGYTF,TGTGCCAGCAGTCAATTCCGGGCACCCAACTATGGCTACACCTTC
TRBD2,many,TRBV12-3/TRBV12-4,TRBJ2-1,CASRSGGHSYNEQFF,TGTGCCAGCAGGAGCGGGGGTCACTCCTACAATGAGCAGTTCTTC
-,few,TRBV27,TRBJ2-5,CASKLVNDGTQYF,TGTGCCAGCAAACTAGTTAACGATGGAACCCAGTACTTC
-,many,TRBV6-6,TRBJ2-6,CASSPVGAGANVLTF,TGTGCCAGCAGTCCCGTGGGGGCCGGGGCCAACGTCCTGACTTTC
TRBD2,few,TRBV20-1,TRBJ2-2,CSAPGSGMTGELFF,TGCAGTGCACCTGGTAGCGGGATGACCGGGGAGCTGTTTTTT
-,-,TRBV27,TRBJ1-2,CASSLSQGFYGYTF,TGTGCCAGCAGTTTATCGCAGGGGTTCTATGGCTACACCTTC
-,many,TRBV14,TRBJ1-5,CASSLTGYNQPQHF,TGTGCCAGCAGCCTGACAGGCTACAATCAGCCCCAGCATTTT
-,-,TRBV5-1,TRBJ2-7,CASSPFRGSYEQYF,TGCGCCAGCAGTCCGTTTAGGGGCTCCTACGAGCAGTACTTC
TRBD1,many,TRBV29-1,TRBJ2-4,CSVGQGAQRSIQYF,TGCAGCGTTGGACAGGGGGCCCAAAGAAGCATTCAGTACTTC
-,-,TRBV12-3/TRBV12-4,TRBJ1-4,CASSLYQTEKLFF,TGTGCCAGCAGTTTATACCAGACTGAAAAACTGTTTTTT
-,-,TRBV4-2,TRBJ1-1,CASGQETGGTEAFF,TGTGCCAGCGGCCAAGAAACAGGAGGAACTGAAGCTTTCTTT
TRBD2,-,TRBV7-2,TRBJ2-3,CASSLDLLWREGWTQYF,TGTGCCAGCAGCTTAGACTTGTTATGGCGGGAGGGGTGGACGCAGTATTTT
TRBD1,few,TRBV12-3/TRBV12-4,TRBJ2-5,CASSSSRDRGVETQYF,TGTGCCAGCAGTTCTAGTCGGGACAGGGGTGTGGAGACCCAGTACTTC